A single sample gave rise to the 3 T cell receptor beta chains below, sequenced in a study of tumor-infiltrating lymphocytes in primary liver carcinoma. Germline DNA was also extracted, and blood RNA derived from unsorted whole blood. Making TCR beta cDNA involved around 520 ng total RNA and a constant-region primer. It was through three nested multiplex PCR rounds of slightly modified ARM-PCR that TCR beta libraries arose. The first two PCR rounds, roughly 9 cycles each, used TRBV1-TRBV30 forward primers and a C-beta reverse primer. TCRdb re-called the multiplex PCR reads through MiXCR, storing one row per CDR3 protein. This table holds about 210,000 distinct CDR3 sequences, approximately 64% found once. The sample taken for sequencing was peripheral blood. The receptor source for this set is an older woman with primary liver carcinoma and hepatitis B virus infection.

The sample holds many counts of this clonotype. The chain employs TRBV6-5 and TRBJ2-1, with 8 bases lining up with TRBD2. The germline CDR1 and CDR2 sequences are MNHEY and SVGAGI. V gave up 2 bases and J gave up 8 bases; unmatched junction bases: 14. This CDR3 comprises 17 residues. This chain's CDR3 is CASSYDSGRLATDEQFF. Written as DNA, the CDR3 is TGTGCCAGCAGTTACGATTCAGGGAGACTAGCGACCGATGAGCAGTTCTTC.

With regard to this clonotype: A much larger clone differs by one base, so this may be a read error. This rearrangement joins TRBV5-1 to TRBJ2-1; 8 positions agree with TRBD2. Germline-derived CDR1 and CDR2 are SGHRS and YFSETQ. The CDR3 is made up of 14 amino acids. The DNA of the CDR3 is TGCGCCAGCAGCTTTAGCGGGGCCCTCGATGAGCAGCTCTTC. Amino acids: CASSFSGALDEQLF.

With respect to this clonotype: Mismatch with germline at one junction end may stem from a read error. The genes are TRBV6-5 and TRBJ2-3; D perhaps matches TRBD2 (5 bases). The V gene's germline CDR1 is MNHEY and CDR2 SVGAGI. The CDR3 runs to 17 residues. CDR3 loop: CDSSYSPLAGHTDTQYF. In DNA, the CDR3 is TGTGACAGCAGTTACTCCCCGCTAGCTGGGCACACAGATACGCAGTATTTT.